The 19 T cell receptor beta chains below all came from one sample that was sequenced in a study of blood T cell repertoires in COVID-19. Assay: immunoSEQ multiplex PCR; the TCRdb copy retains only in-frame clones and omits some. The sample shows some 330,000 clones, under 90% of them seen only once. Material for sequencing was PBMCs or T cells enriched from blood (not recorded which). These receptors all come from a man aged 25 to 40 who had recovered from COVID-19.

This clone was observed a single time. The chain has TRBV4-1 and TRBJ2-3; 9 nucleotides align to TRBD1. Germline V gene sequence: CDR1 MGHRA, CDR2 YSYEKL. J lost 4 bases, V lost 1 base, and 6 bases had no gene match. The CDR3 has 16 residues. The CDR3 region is CASSQVPGQGADTQYF. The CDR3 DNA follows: TGCGCCAGCAGCCAAGTGCCGGGACAGGGAGCAGATACGCAGTATTTT.

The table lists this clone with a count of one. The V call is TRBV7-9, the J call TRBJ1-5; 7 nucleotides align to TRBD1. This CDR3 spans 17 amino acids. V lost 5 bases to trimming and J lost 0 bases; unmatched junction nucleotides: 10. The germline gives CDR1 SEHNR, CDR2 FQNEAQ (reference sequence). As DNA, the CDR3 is TGTGCCAGCAGCCCAGGGACAGCCGTTTATAGCAATCAGCCCCAGCATTTT. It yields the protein CASSPGTAVYSNQPQHF.

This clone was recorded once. CDR3 protein: CATWWGQGYGYTF. The CDR3 DNA is TGTGCCACCTGGTGGGGGCAGGGCTATGGCTACACCTTC. This rearrangement joins TRBV19 to TRBJ1-2, with a weak D call TRBD1 (6 bases). The CDR3 consists of 13 residues. Germline CDR1 LNHDA, CDR2 SQIVND (reference sequence). Trimming cost V 10 bases and J 4 bases, with 16 bases left between them. The full variable domain, completed using reference TRBV19 and TRBJ1-2, is DGGITQSPKYLFRKEGQNVTLSCEQNLNHDAMYWYRQDPGQGLRLIYYSQIVNDFQKGDIAEGYSVSREKKESFPLTVTSAQKNPTAFYLCATWWGQGYGYTFGSGTRLTVV.

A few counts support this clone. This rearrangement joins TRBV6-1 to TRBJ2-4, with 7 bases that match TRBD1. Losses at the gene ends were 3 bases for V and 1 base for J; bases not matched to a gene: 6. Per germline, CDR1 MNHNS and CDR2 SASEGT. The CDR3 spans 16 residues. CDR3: CASSDPSTGAKNIQYF. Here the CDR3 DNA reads TGTGCCAGCAGTGACCCCTCGACAGGGGCCAAAAACATTCAGTACTTC.

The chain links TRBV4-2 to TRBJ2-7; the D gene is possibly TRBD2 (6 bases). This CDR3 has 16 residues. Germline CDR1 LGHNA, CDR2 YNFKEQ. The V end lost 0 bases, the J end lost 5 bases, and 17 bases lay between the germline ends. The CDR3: CASSQEIMRAGNEQYF. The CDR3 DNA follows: TGTGCCAGCAGCCAAGAGATTATGCGGGCGGGAAACGAGCAGTACTTC.

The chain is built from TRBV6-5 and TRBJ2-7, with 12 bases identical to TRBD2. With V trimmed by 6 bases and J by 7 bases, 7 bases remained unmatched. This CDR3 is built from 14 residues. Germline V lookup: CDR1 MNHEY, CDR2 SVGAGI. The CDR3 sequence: CASRRTSGAGEQYF. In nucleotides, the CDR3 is TGTGCCAGCAGAAGGACTAGCGGGGCCGGGGAGCAGTACTTC.

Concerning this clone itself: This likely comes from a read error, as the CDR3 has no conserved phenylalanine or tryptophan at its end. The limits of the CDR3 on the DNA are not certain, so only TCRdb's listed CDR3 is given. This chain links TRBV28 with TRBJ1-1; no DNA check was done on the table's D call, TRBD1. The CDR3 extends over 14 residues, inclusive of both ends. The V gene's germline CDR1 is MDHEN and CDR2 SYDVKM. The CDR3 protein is CASSHRRGQGLAIG.

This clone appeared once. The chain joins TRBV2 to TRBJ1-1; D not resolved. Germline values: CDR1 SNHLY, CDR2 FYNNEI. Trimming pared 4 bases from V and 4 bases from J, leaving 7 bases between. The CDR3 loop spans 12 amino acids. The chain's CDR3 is CASSVYSTEAFF. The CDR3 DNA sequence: TGTGCCAGCAGTGTCTACAGCACTGAAGCTTTCTTT.

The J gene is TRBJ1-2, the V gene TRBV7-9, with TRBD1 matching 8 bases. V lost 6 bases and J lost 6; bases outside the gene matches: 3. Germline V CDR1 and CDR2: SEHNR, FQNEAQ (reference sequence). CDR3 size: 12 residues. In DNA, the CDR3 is TGTGCCAGCAGAAAGACAGGGGATGGCTACACCTTC. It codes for CASRKTGDGYTF.

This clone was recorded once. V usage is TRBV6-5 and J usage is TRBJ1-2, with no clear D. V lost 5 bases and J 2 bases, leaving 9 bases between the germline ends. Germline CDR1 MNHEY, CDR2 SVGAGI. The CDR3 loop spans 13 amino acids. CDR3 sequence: CASSPQANYGYTF. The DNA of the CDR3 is TGTGCCAGCAGTCCGCAGGCAAACTATGGCTACACCTTC.

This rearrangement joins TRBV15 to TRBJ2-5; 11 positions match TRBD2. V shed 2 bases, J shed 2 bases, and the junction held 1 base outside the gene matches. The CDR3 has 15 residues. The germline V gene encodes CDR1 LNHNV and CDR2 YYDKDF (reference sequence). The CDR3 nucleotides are TGTGCCACCAGCAGAACTAGCGGGAGTCAAGAGACCCAGTACTTC. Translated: CATSRTSGSQETQYF.

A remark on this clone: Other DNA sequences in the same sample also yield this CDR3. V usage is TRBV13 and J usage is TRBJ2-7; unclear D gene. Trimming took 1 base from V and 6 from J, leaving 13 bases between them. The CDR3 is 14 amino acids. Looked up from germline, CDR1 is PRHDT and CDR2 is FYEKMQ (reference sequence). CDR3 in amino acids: CASSLARGVGEQYF. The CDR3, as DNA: TGTGCCAGCAGCTTAGCCCGTGGAGTGGGCGAGCAGTACTTC.

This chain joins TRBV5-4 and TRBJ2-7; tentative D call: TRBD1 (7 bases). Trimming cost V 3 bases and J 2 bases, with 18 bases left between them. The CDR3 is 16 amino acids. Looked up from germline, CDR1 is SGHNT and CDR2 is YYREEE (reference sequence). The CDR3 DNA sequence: TGTGCCAGCAGCTGGGGCGGGGACAGACTTCCCTACGAGCAGTACTTC. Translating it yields CASSWGGDRLPYEQYF.

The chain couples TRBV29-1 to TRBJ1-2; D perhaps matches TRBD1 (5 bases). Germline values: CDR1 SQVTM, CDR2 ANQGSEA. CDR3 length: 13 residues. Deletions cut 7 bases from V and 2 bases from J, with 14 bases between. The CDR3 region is CSAAPGGNYGYTF. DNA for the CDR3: TGCAGCGCCGCTCCGGGGGGGAACTATGGCTACACCTTC.

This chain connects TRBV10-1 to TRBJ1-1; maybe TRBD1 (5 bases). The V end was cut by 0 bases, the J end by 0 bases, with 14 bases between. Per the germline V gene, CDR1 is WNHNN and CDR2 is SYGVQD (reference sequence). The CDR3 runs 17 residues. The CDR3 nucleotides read TGCGCCAGCAGTGAGTCGATAGGGGCGGGAGTGAACACTGAAGCTTTCTTT. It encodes CASSESIGAGVNTEAFF.

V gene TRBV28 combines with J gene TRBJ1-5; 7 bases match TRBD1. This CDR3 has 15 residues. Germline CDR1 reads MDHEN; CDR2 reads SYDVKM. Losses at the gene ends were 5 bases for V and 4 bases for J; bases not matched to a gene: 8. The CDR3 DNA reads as TGTGCCAGCAGTCTAATGCTCAGGGGGAATCAGCCCCAGCATTTT. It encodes CASSLMLRGNQPQHF.

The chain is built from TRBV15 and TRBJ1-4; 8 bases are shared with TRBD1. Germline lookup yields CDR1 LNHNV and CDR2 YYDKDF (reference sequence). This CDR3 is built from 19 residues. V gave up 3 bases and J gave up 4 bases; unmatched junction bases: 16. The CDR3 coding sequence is TGTGCCACCAGCAGGGGGGCCCGGACAGGGTGGGAATATAATGAAAAACTGTTTTTT. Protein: CATSRGARTGWEYNEKLFF.

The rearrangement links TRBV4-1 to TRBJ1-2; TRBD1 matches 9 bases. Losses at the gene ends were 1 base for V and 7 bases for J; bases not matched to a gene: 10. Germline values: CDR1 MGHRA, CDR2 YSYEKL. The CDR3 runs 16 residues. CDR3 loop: CASSQVGTGRRSGYTF. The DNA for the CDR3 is TGCGCCAGCAGCCAAGTGGGGACAGGGCGGCGAAGTGGCTACACCTTC.

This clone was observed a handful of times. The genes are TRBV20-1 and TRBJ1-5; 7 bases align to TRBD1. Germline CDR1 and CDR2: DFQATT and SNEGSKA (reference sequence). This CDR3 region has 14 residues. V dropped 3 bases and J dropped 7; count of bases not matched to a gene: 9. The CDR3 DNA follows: TGCAGTGCTAGTAAGGGGGCGCAGGGGCAGCCCCAGCATTTT. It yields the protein CSASKGAQGQPQHF.